Below are 29 T cell receptor beta chains sequenced from a single sample in a study of human T cells and chemical hapten exposure. TCRdb passed the RACE reads through MiXCR, listing each CDR3 protein once. The sample lists some 80,000 distinct CDR3 sequences, 11% occurring once. Described time point: patch test 2, 6 weeks after DPC sensitization. Treatment given: therapeutic diphenylcyclopropenone sensitization with weekly scalp DPC. Here the sequenced sample was whole blood, taken in connection with sensitization to the hapten diphenylcyclopropenone (DPC). All receptors derive from a man in his late teens or twenties with alopecia areata. Some clones in this sample may be carry-over from other donors' samples.

This clonotype has only a few counts. The genes are TRBV4-1 and TRBJ1-5, with a possible D match to TRBD1 (5 bases). The ends were cut back, 4 bases at V and 3 bases at J, with 16 bases in the middle. There are 16 residues in the CDR3. Germline V lookup: CDR1 MGHRA, CDR2 YSYEKL. The CDR3 region is CASSPLRGADNQPQHF. In DNA, the CDR3 is TGCGCCAGCAGCCCCCTCCGTGGGGCGGACAATCAGCCCCAGCATTTT.

The genes are TRBV28 and TRBJ2-7, with a possible D match to TRBD1 (5 bases). Germline-derived CDR1 and CDR2 are MDHEN and SYDVKM. Trimming stripped 11 bases from V and 0 bases from J, with 11 bases between. The CDR3 runs to 12 residues. The CDR3 sequence: CACKGSSYEQYF. The CDR3 DNA follows: TGTGCCTGCAAGGGGTCCTCCTACGAGCAGTACTTC.

There are many counts of this clonotype. This chain joins TRBV20-1 and TRBJ1-1, with a possible D match to TRBD1 (5 bases). The CDR3 is 11 residues long. From germline, CDR1 is DFQATT and CDR2 SNEGSKA (reference sequence). Trimming cost V 3 bases and J 10 bases, with 12 bases left between them. The CDR3 here is CSASFGGTAFF. Here the CDR3 DNA reads TGCAGTGCTAGTTTCGGGGGGACAGCTTTCTTT.

The table lists this clonotype with a few counts. The chain couples TRBV9 to TRBJ2-7; 7 bases agree with TRBD1. The CDR3 length is 15 residues. From germline, CDR1 is SGDLS and CDR2 YYNGEE. Trimming cost V 0 bases and J 2 bases; bases outside gene matches: 5. CDR3: CASSVGLQGAYEQYF. For the CDR3, the DNA is TGTGCCAGCAGCGTAGGGCTTCAGGGGGCCTACGAGCAGTACTTC.

The CDR3 bases are TGTGCCAGCAGCTTAGTTGGGGAGGCGCATTCACCCCTCCACTTT. Translation: CASSLVGEAHSPLHF. The V gene is TRBV7-9, the J gene TRBJ1-6, with unresolved D. The germline V gene has CDR1 SEHNR and CDR2 FQNEAQ (reference sequence). Trimming pared 1 base from V and 8 bases from J, leaving 12 bases between. This CDR3 spans 15 amino acids. Full variable domain (remainder filled in from reference TRBV7-9 and TRBJ1-6): DTGVSQNPRHKITKRGQNVTFRCDPISEHNRLYWYRQTLGQGPEFLTYFQNEAQLEKSRLLSDRFSAERPKGSFSTLEIQRTEQGDSAMYLCASSLVGEAHSPLHFGNGTRLTVT.

This chain links TRBV27 with TRBJ1-4, with D perhaps TRBD1 (6 bases). The germline V gene encodes CDR1 MNHEY and CDR2 SMNVEV (reference sequence). Trimming removed 7 bases from V and 7 bases from J, with 16 bases in between. The CDR3 has 14 amino acids. The CDR3 protein is CASTSTGSPEKLFF. The CDR3 bases are TGTGCCAGCACCTCGACAGGCTCGCCTGAAAAACTGTTTTTT. Based on the CDR3 plus reference TRBV27 and TRBJ1-4, the full variable domain is EAQVTQNPRYLITVTGKKLTVTCSQNMNHEYMSWYRQDPGLGLRQIYYSMNVEVTDKGDVPEGYKVSRKEKRNFPLILESPSPNQTSLYFCASTSTGSPEKLFFGSGTQLSVL.

A single count supports this clonotype. The chain links TRBV20-1 to TRBJ2-1; D might be TRBD1 (6 bases). Germline assignment: CDR1 DFQATT and CDR2 SNEGSKA (reference sequence). The CDR3 is 11 amino acids. The CDR3 sequence: CGGLSYNEQFF. The CDR3 region has the DNA TGCGGGGGCCTCTCCTACAATGAGCAGTTCTTC.

This clonotype was counted at least ten times. V and J are TRBV18 and TRBJ1-4, with 12 bases lining up with TRBD1. Germline lookup yields CDR1 KGHSH and CDR2 LQKENI. The CDR3 has 15 residues. V shed 4 bases, J shed 6 bases, and the junction held 3 bases outside the gene matches. In DNA, the CDR3 is TGTGCCAGCTCACTAGGGACAGGGGGCGATGAAAAACTGTTTTTT. The encoded protein is CASSLGTGGDEKLFF.

This clonotype turned up a few times. The rearrangement uses TRBV7-2 and TRBJ2-7, with D tentatively TRBD2 (5 bases). CDR3 size: 16 residues. Trimming left V 3 bases short and J 0 bases short, with 15 bases between. The V gene's germline CDR1 is SGHTA and CDR2 FQGNSA. As DNA, the CDR3 is TGTGCCAGCAGCTTTCGTCCGATAGGGAGCTCCTACGAGCAGTACTTC. This sequence encodes CASSFRPIGSSYEQYF.

This clonotype has a count of ten or more. The gene calls are TRBV7-6 and TRBJ2-7; tentative D call: TRBD1 (5 bases). The CDR3 covers 13 residues. Trimming pared 5 bases from V and 3 bases from J, leaving 11 bases between. Germline V CDR1 and CDR2: SGHVS, FNYEAQ. The CDR3 loop reads CASSPETGYEQYF. As DNA, the CDR3 is TGTGCCAGCAGCCCCGAAACAGGCTACGAGCAGTACTTC.

This clonotype was detected only a few times. The chain recombines TRBV6-4 with TRBJ1-1; D remains ambiguous. The CDR3 totals 14 residues. Trimming removed 5 bases from V and 1 base from J, with 11 bases in between. Germline V CDR1 and CDR2: MRHNA, SNTAGT. In DNA form, the CDR3 reads TGTGCCAGCAGTCGTGGGGAGGCGAACACTGAAGCTTTCTTT. Its protein product is CASSRGEANTEAFF.

This clonotype was counted at least ten times. V usage is TRBV7-9 and J usage is TRBJ2-3; tentative D call: TRBD1 (6 bases). The CDR3 consists of 15 residues. The V end lost 1 base, the J end lost 2 bases, and 10 bases lay between the germline ends. Germline V CDR1 and CDR2: SEHNR, FQNEAQ (reference sequence). This CDR3 is CASSLERQDTDTQYF. The CDR3 DNA sequence: TGTGCCAGCAGCTTAGAAAGACAGGACACAGATACGCAGTATTTT.

In this sample, this clonotype turned up a few times. The chain uses TRBV29-1 and TRBJ1-1, with D possibly being TRBD1 (5 bases). The length of the CDR3 is 12 residues. V lost 1 base and J lost 3, with 6 bases in between. The germline V gene encodes CDR1 SQVTM and CDR2 ANQGSEA. The CDR3 protein is CSVEGGYTEAFF. CDR3 DNA: TGCAGCGTTGAAGGGGGGTACACTGAAGCTTTCTTT.

In its sample, this clonotype was seen many times. The genes are TRBV5-5 and TRBJ1-1; D gene ambiguous. V gave up 6 bases and J gave up 1 base, with 4 bases separating them. Germline V lookup: CDR1 SGHKS, CDR2 YYEKEE (reference sequence). CDR3 length: 11 residues. The CDR3 nucleotides are TGTGCCAGCACCTGGAACACTGAAGCTTTCTTT. Translating it yields CASTWNTEAFF. The full variable domain, with the rest looked up from reference TRBV5-5 and TRBJ1-1, is DAGVTQSPTHLIKTRGQQVTLRCSPISGHKSVSWYQQVLGQGPQFIFQYYEKEERGRGNFPDRFSARQFPNYSSELNVNALLLGDSALYLCASTWNTEAFFGQGTRLTVV.

This clonotype was seen a few times. The chain couples TRBV5-1 to TRBJ1-1; TRBD1 is a possible D gene (6 bases). CDR1 is SGHRS, CDR2 YFSETQ, per germline. Between the trimmed V and J ends, which lost 4 bases and 6 bases, there was a span of 16 bases. The CDR3 totals 14 residues. The CDR3 DNA reads as TGCGCCAGCAGCCCGCGGGACACAAACGCTGAAGCTTTCTTT. Its translation: CASSPRDTNAEAFF.

This clonotype was detected ten times or more. This chain's CDR3 is CASSPGAGSQYEQYF. DNA for the CDR3: TGTGCCAGCAGCCCGGGGGCGGGCTCCCAATACGAGCAGTACTTC. The V call is TRBV4-2, the J call TRBJ2-7; either TRBD1 or TRBD2 may fit D (6 bases each). With 4 bases removed from V and 4 bases from J, the gap between germline ends came to 17 bases. Germline CDR1 reads LGHNA; CDR2 reads YNFKEQ. CDR3 length: 15 amino acids.

CDR3 protein: CASSVPGFSGTDTQYF. CDR3 coding DNA: TGTGCCAGCAGCGTACCAGGGTTTTCCGGCACAGATACGCAGTATTTT. V gene TRBV5-6 combines with J gene TRBJ2-3; D is perhaps TRBD1 (5 bases). The germline V gene has CDR1 SGHDT and CDR2 YYEEEE. With 4 bases removed from V and 1 base from J, the gap between germline ends came to 16 bases. The CDR3 has 16 amino acids. Using reference TRBV5-6 and TRBJ2-3 for the parts outside the CDR3, the full variable domain is DAGVTQSPTHLIKTRGQQVTLRCSPKSGHDTVSWYQQALGQGPQFIFQYYEEEERQRGNFPDRFSGHQFPNYSSELNVNALLLGDSALYLCASSVPGFSGTDTQYFGPGTRLTVL.

J is TRBJ2-5 and V is TRBV5-4; D not resolved. This CDR3 is built from 14 residues. Trimming took 4 bases from V and 4 from J, leaving 14 bases between them. The germline V gene encodes CDR1 SGHNT and CDR2 YYREEE (reference sequence). DNA of the CDR3: TGTGCCAGCAGCCCGCAGAGGATGAGAGAGACCCAGTACTTC. Translated: CASSPQRMRETQYF.

This clonotype has ten or more counts. The chain carries TRBV6-2 or TRBV6-3 and TRBJ2-7, with 9 bases identical to TRBD1. The CDR3 has 16 amino acids. CDR1 and CDR2 (germline): MNHEY, SVGEGT. The ends lost 2 bases at V and 5 bases at J; junction bases unmatched: 10. The DNA of the CDR3 is TGTGCCAGCAGTTACGGGGTGGGACAGGGCATCGACGAGCAGTACTTC. This gives the protein CASSYGVGQGIDEQYF.

This clonotype was found many times. The chain couples TRBV4-1 to TRBJ1-6; D call uncertain. Germline V lookup: CDR1 MGHRA, CDR2 YSYEKL. The CDR3 is 17 residues long. The ends were cut back, 0 bases at V and 0 bases at J, with 9 bases in the middle. The CDR3 DNA reads as TGCGCCAGCAGCCAAGAATGGGGAAGCTCCTATAATTCACCCCTCCACTTT. The encoded protein is CASSQEWGSSYNSPLHF.

This chain links TRBV12-3 or TRBV12-4 with TRBJ1-1, with a weak D call TRBD1 (5 bases). The length of the CDR3 is 15 residues. Trimming removed 5 bases from V and 7 bases from J, with 20 bases in between. In nucleotides, the CDR3 is TGTGCCAGCAGTGCTCCCAGCAGGGACGGGGTTGAAGCTTTCTTT. Translated: CASSAPSRDGVEAFF.

This clonotype has just one count. The chain joins TRBV29-1 to TRBJ1-1; TRBD1 might be the D (5 bases). V lost 3 bases and J lost 4, with 15 bases in between. Germline V gene lookup returns CDR1 SQVTM and CDR2 ANQGSEA. CDR3 size: 14 residues. The CDR3 here is CSVDSGGMGTEAFF. In nucleotides, the CDR3 is TGCAGCGTTGATAGCGGGGGTATGGGCACTGAAGCTTTCTTT.

This clonotype occurred a few times. This chain connects TRBV7-2 to TRBJ2-5; 8 bases are shared with TRBD2. Trimming at V came to 6 bases and at J to 5 bases, leaving 8 bases not matched to a gene. Germline V lookup: CDR1 SGHTA, CDR2 FQGNSA. CDR3 length: 14 amino acids. The DNA for the CDR3 is TGTGCCAGCAGAGTAGCGGGGCAGATGGAGACCCAGTACTTC. Its translation: CASRVAGQMETQYF.

The rearrangement uses TRBV27 and TRBJ2-7; no firm D call. The CDR3 is made up of 16 amino acids. The V gene lost 7 bases and the J gene lost 4 bases, with 23 bases spanning the gap. Germline CDR1 reads MNHEY; CDR2 reads SMNVEV (reference sequence). The CDR3 DNA reads TGTGCCAGCAACTTATCCCGACCGGGCAGGCTTTACGAGCAGTACGTC. Amino acid sequence: CASNLSRPGRLYEQYV.

This clonotype was detected only a few times. The chain carries TRBV7-6 and TRBJ2-1; 9 positions match TRBD2. Looked up from germline, CDR1 is SGHVS and CDR2 is FNYEAQ. This CDR3 has 15 amino acids. Trimming removed 3 bases from V and 7 bases from J; junction bases left unmatched: 7. The DNA for the CDR3 is TGTGCCAGCAGCTTCGGTGGGCGGGAGGGGAATGAGCAGTTCTTC. It translates to CASSFGGREGNEQFF.

This clonotype was seen at least ten times. The chain recombines TRBV5-6 with TRBJ1-5; possibly TRBD1 for D (6 bases). CDR1 and CDR2 from the germline V gene are SGHDT and YYEEEE. This CDR3 region has 15 residues. V gave up 0 bases and J gave up 7 bases, with 14 bases separating them. CDR3 bases: TGTGCCAGCAGCTTGGGAAGGGGGATAACACAGCCCCAGCATTTT. Translating gives CASSLGRGITQPQHF.

This clonotype was recorded at least ten times. This chain uses TRBV24-1 with TRBJ2-1; TRBD2 aligns across 9 bases. This CDR3 spans 16 amino acids. CDR1 is KGHDR, CDR2 SFDVKD, per germline. Unmatched junction bases numbered 8, after V lost 2 bases and J lost 7 bases. The CDR3 DNA reads as TGTGCCACCAGTGATTCCGGGACTAGCCCCGGAAATGAGCAGTTCTTC. Protein: CATSDSGTSPGNEQFF.

This clonotype was counted many times. The chain couples TRBV20-1 to TRBJ2-2; 13 nucleotides line up with TRBD2. Trimming removed 1 base from V and 4 bases from J; junction bases left unmatched: 6. CDR1 is DFQATT, CDR2 SNEGSKA, per germline (reference sequence). This CDR3 is 17 amino acids long. The CDR3 DNA sequence: TGCAGTGCTAGAGGCCGGACTAGCGGGGGCTTCACCGGGGAGCTGTTTTTT. Its protein product is CSARGRTSGGFTGELFF.

This chain uses TRBV24-1 with TRBJ2-2; D is possibly TRBD1 or TRBD2 (5 bases each). The CDR3 has 15 amino acids. The germline V gene encodes CDR1 KGHDR and CDR2 SFDVKD. Trimming stripped 5 bases from V and 6 bases from J, with 15 bases between. CDR3: CATSAGDVISGELFF. CDR3 coding DNA: TGTGCCACCAGTGCTGGGGACGTTATATCCGGGGAGCTGTTTTTT.